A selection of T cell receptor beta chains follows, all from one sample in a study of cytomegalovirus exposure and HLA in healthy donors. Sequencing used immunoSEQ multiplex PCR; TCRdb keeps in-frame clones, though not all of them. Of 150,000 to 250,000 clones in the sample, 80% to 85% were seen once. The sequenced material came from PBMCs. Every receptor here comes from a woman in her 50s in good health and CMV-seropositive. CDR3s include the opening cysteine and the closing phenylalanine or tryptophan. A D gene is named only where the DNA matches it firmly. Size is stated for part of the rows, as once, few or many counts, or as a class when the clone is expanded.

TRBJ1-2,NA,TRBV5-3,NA,TGTGCCAGACCCATAACCAGAGGTAAAGACTATGGCTACACCTTC,CARPITRGKDYGYTF
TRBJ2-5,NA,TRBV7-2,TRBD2,TGTGCCAGCAGCTTCGGACTAGTCGAGAAAACCCAGTACTTC,CASSFGLVEKTQYF
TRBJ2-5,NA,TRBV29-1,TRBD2,TGCAGCGCGGGGGGAGATCAAGAGACCCAGTACTTC,CSAGGDQETQYF
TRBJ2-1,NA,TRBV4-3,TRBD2,TGCGCCAGCAGCCCCAGCGGGGGCGAGTGGGTTGAGCAGTTCTTC,CASSPSGGEWVEQFF
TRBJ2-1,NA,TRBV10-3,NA,TGTGCCATCAACCAGAATAGCGAAAATGAGCAGTTCTTC,CAINQNSENEQFF
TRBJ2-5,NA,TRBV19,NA,TGTGCCAGTAGTATAACCGCCCTCGGGGAGACCCAGTACTTC,CASSITALGETQYF
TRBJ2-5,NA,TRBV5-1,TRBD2,TGCGCCAGCAGCTTGGTTGGACTAGCGGGAGGGCCCGAGACCCAGTACTTC,CASSLVGLAGGPETQYF
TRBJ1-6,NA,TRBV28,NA,TGTGCCAGCAGCCGCGGAGGGATCGATAATTCACCCCTCCACTTT,CASSRGGIDNSPLHF
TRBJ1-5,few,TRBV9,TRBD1,TGTGCCAGCAGTAGGGGGACAGATTATCAGCCCCAGCATTTT,CASSRGTDYQPQHF
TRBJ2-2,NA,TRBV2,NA,TGTGCCAGCAGTCTTGAACGGGCCGGGGAGCTGTTTTTT,CASSLERAGELFF
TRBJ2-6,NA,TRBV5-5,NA,TGTGCCAGCAGCTTGGCTCCGGGTCCTGGGGCCAACGTCCTGACTTTC,CASSLAPGPGANVLTF
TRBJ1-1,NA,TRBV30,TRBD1,TGTGCCTGGAGTGGGACAGGACATACTGAAGCTTTCTTT,CAWSGTGHTEAFF
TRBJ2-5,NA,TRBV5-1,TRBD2,TGCGCCAGCAGCTCAGGGACTAGTTCCTTCCAAGAGACCCAGTACTTC,CASSSGTSSFQETQYF
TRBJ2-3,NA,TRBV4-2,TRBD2,TGTGCCAGCAGCCCAGGGGCTAGCGGGAGGGCATCTAGGACAGATACGCAGTATTTT,CASSPGASGRASRTDTQYF
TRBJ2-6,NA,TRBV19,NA,TGTGCCAGTAGTATAGCTGGCGGTATGAGCTCTGGGGCCAACGTCCTGACTTTC,CASSIAGGMSSGANVLTF
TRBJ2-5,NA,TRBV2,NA,TGTGCCAGCAGTGAACAGATCCAAGAGACCCAGTACTTC,CASSEQIQETQYF
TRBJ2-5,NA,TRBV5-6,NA,TGTGCCAGCAGCCTGGGGGACAAGAGAATTGAGACCCAGTACTTC,CASSLGDKRIETQYF
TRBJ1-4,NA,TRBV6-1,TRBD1,TGTGCCAGCAGTGGCACTGACAGGGGAGGAGGTGAAAAACTGTTTTTT,CASSGTDRGGGEKLFF
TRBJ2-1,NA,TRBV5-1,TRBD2,TGCGCCAGCGGACTAGCGGGGGGCCCCTACAATGAGCAGTTCTTC,CASGLAGGPYNEQFF
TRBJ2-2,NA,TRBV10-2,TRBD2,TGCGCCAGCCGTGCCGCGGGAGAGATCGGGGAGCTGTTTTTT,CASRAAGEIGELFF
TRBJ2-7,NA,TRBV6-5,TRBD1,TGTGCCAGCAGGCCGCGGGGACAGGGATCCGACGAGCAGTACTTC,CASRPRGQGSDEQYF
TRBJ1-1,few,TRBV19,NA,TGTGCCAGTAGCCGAGACAGGATGAACACTGAAGCTTTCTTT,CASSRDRMNTEAFF
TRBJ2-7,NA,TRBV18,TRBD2,TGTGCCAGCTTCTCGGGAGGACCGGCCTACGAGCAGTACTTC,CASFSGGPAYEQYF
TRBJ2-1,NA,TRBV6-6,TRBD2,TGTGCCAGCAGTCTCGGGGTAGCGGGACTATACAATGAGCAGTTCTTC,CASSLGVAGLYNEQFF
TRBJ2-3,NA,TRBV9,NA,TGTGCCAGCAGCGTAGTGAGTACAGATACGCAGTATTTT,CASSVVSTDTQYF
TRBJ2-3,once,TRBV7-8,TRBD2,TGTGCCAGCAGACGGACTAGCGGGGCAGGTGGGGATTTT,CASRRTSGAGGDF
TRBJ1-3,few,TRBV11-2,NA,TGTGCCAGCAGCATGACAGGCTCTGGAAACACCATATATTTT,CASSMTGSGNTIYF
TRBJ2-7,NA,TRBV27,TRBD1,TGTGCCAGCACCACTCAACTGGGGACAGGGGGATCCTACGAGCAGTACTTC,CASTTQLGTGGSYEQYF
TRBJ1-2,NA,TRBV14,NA,TGTGCCAGCAGCCAAGATGTAGGGGATGACTATGGCTACACCTTC,CASSQDVGDDYGYTF
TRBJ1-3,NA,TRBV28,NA,TGTGCCAGCAGCCGAACAGGGCCCCCCAGCTCTGGAAACACCATATATTTT,CASSRTGPPSSGNTIYF
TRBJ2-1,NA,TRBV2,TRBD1,TGTGCCAGCACCAACAGGGGTAACTACAATGAGCAGTTCTTC,CASTNRGNYNEQFF
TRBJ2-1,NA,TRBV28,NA,TGTGCCAGCAGCGTTGGACACGGGGGTGACAATGAGCAGTTCTTC,CASSVGHGGDNEQFF
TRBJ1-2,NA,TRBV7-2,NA,TGTGCCAGCAGCTTATACCCCGAGGGCACCTATGGCTACACCTTC,CASSLYPEGTYGYTF
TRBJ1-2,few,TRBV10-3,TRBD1,TGTGCCATCAGTGACCGGACAGGGGCCAGGGATGGCTACACCTTC,CAISDRTGARDGYTF
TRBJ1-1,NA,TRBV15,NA,TGTGCCACCAGCAGAGATCCGGGGAACACTGAAGCTTTCTTT,CATSRDPGNTEAFF
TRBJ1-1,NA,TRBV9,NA,TGTGCCAGCAGCGTAGGGCCGTTAAACACTGAAGCTTTCTTT,CASSVGPLNTEAFF